This T cell receptor beta chain is from a study of OX40 agonist ivuxolimab in advanced cancers. About the study: The study enrolled dose-escalation patients with hepatocellular carcinoma, melanoma, renal cell or head and neck cancer. Three patients got partial responses; one had hepatocellular carcinoma and two had cutaneous melanoma.

The V gene's germline CDR1 is SGHNT and CDR2 YYREEE (reference sequence). This CDR3 comprises 14 residues. The V end lost 1 base, the J end lost 4 bases, and 11 bases lay between the germline ends. Study conclusions and caveats: CD4+ and CD8+ blood T cells expanded clonally by week 6 at 0.1 to 3.0 mg/kg. Clonal expansion among partial responders at 0.1-3.0 mg/kg ranked near the lowest.

Libraries were prepared by immunoSEQ multiplex PCR; TCRdb keeps only in-frame clonotypes and omits some of them. The table shows fewer than 70,000 clones, with 77% occurring only once. There are many counts of this clone. Its antigen remains unidentified. The clonotype originates from an adult with an advanced solid tumor such as melanoma, head and neck, liver or kidney cancer. The chain carries TRBV5-4 and TRBJ2-5; D may be TRBD2 (6 bases). The source was CD4+ or CD8+ T cells sorted from blood, collected in a trial of the OX40 agonist ivuxolimab. The CDR3 spells CASSLPSAGETQYF. DNA of the CDR3: TGTGCCAGCAGCTTGCCTTCAGCGGGAGAGACCCAGTACTTC.